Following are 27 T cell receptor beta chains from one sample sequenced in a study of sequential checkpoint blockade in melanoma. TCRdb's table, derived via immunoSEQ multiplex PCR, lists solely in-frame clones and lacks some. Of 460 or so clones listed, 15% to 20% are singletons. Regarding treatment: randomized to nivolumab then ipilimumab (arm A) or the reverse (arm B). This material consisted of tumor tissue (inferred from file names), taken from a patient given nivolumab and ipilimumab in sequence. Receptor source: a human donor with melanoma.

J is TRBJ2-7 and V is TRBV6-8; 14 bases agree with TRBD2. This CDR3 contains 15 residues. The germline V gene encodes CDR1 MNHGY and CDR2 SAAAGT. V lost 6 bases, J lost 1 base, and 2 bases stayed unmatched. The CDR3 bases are TGTGCCAGCAGGACTAGCGGGGGGGAGTCCTACGAGCAGTACTTC. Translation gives CASRTSGGESYEQYF.

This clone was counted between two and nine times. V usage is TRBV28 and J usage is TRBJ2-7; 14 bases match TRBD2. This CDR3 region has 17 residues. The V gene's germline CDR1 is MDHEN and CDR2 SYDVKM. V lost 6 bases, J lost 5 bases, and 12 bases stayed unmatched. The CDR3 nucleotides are TGTGCCAGCAGGGGGACTAGCGGGAGTACCTTAAGTGACGAGCAGTACTTC. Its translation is CASRGTSGSTLSDEQYF.

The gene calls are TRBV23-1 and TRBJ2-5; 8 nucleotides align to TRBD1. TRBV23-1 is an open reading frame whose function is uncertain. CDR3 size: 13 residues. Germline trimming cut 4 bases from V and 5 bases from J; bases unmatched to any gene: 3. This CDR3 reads CASSRRDRETQYF. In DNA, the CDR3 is TGCGCCAGCAGTCGCCGGGACAGGGAGACCCAGTACTTC.

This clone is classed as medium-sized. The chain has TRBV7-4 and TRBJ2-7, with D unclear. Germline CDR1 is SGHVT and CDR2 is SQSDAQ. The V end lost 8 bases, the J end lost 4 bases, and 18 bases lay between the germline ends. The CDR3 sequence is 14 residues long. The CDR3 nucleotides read TGTGCCAGCCGAAGGACCGAAAGGTGGTACGAGCAGTACTTC. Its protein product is CASRRTERWYEQYF.

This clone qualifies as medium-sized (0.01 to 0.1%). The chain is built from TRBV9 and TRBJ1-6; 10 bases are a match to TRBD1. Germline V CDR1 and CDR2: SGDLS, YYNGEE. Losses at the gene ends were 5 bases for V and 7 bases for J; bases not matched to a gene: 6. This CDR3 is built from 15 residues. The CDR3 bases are TGTGCCAGCAGTGAAGCGGGACAGGGGAATTCACCCCTCCACTTT. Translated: CASSEAGQGNSPLHF.

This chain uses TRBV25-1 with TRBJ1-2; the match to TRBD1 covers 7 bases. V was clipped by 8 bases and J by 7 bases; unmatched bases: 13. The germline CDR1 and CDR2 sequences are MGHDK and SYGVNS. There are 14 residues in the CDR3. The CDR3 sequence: CASRQGQKERGYTF. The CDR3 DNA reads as TGTGCCAGCCGCCAGGGACAGAAAGAGCGTGGCTACACCTTC.

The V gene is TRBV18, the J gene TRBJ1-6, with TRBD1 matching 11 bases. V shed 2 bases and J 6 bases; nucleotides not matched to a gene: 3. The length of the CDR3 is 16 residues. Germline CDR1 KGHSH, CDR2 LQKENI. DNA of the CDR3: TGTGCCAGCTCACCAGGAGGGACAGGGGGTAATTCACCCCTCCACTTT. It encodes CASSPGGTGGNSPLHF.

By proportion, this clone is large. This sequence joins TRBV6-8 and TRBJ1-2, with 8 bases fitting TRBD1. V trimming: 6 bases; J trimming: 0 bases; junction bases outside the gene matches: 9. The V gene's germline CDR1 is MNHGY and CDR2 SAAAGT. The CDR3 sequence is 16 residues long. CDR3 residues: CASRETPGQANYGYTF. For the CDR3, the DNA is TGTGCCAGCAGGGAAACTCCGGGACAGGCTAACTATGGCTACACCTTC.

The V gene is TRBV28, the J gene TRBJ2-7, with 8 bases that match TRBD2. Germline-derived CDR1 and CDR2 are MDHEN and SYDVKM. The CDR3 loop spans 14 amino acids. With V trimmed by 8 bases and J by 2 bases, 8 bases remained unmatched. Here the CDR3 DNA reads TGTGCCAGCGGACGGGGGGGAGCTGCCTACGAGCAGTACTTC. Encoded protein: CASGRGGAAYEQYF. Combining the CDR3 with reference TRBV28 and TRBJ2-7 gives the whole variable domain DVKVTQSSRYLVKRTGEKVFLECVQDMDHENMFWYRQDPGLGLRLIYFSYDVKMKEKGDIPEGYSVSREKKERFSLILESASTNQTSMYLCASGRGGAAYEQYFGPGTRLTVT.

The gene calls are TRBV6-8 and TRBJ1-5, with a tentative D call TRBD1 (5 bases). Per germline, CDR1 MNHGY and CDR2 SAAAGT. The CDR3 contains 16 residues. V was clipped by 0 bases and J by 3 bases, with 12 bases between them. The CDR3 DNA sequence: TGTGCCAGCAGTTACTCGGCTGGCAGGGACAATCAGCCCCAGCATTTT. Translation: CASSYSAGRDNQPQHF.

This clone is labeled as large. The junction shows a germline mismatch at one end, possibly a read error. The CDR3 sequence is CASSDSSIKQGSGELFF. The CDR3 DNA is TGTGCCAGCAGTGACTCCTCGATAAAACAGGGCTCCGGGGAGCTGTTTTTT. This chain uses TRBV6-8 with TRBJ2-2; maybe TRBD1 (6 bases). CDR1 is MNHGY, CDR2 SAAAGT, per germline. The CDR3 sequence is 17 residues long.

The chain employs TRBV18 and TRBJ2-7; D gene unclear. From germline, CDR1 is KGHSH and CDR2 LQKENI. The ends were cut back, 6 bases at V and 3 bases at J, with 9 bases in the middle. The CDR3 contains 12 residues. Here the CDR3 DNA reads TGTGCCAGCTCCTCGAGAATCTACGAGCAGTACTTC. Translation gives CASSSRIYEQYF.

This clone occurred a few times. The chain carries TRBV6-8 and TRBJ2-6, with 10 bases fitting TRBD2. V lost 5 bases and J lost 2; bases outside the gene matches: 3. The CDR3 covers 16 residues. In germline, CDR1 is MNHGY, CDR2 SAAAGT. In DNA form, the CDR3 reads TGTGCCAGCAGTGACAGCGGGGGGGCTGGGGCCAACGTCCTGACTTTC. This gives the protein CASSDSGGAGANVLTF.

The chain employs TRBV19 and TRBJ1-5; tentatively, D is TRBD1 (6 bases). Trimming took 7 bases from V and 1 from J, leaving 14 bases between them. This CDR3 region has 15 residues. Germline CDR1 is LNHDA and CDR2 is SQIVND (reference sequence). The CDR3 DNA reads TGTGCCAGTATTATGCGGGGGCCGAGCAATCAGCCCCAGCATTTT. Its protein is CASIMRGPSNQPQHF.

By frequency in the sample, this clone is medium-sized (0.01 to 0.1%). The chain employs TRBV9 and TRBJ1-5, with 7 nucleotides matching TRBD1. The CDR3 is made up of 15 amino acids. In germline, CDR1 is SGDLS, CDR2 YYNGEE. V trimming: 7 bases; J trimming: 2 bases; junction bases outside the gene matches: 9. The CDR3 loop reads CASQGDSTGNQPQHF. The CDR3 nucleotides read TGTGCCAGCCAGGGGGACAGTACGGGCAATCAGCCCCAGCATTTT.

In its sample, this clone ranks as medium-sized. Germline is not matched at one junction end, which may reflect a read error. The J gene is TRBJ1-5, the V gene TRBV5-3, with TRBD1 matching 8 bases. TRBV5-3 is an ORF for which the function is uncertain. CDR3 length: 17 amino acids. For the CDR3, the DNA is TGTGTCAGAAGCTTGGACAGGGACCTTATTAGCAATCAGCCCCAGCATTTT. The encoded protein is CVRSLDRDLISNQPQHF.

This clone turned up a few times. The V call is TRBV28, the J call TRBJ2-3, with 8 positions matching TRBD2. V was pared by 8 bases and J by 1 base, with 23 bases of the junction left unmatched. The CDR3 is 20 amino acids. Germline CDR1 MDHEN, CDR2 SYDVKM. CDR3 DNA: TGTGCCAGCGAGTACCCTCTAGGGGGGGGCAATAGCGGGGGCACAGATACGCAGTATTTT. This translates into CASEYPLGGGNSGGTDTQYF.

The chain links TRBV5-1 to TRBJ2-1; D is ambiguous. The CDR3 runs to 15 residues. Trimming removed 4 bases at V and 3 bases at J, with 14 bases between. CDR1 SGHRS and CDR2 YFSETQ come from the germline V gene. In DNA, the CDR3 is TGCGCCAGCAGCCCCCAGTCAGGTAGCTACAATGAGCAGTTCTTC. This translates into CASSPQSGSYNEQFF.

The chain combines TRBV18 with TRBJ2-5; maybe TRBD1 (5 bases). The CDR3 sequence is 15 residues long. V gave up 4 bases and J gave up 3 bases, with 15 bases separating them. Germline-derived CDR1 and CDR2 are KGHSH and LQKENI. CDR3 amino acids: CASSRAGQPEETQYF. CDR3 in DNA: TGTGCCAGCTCACGCGCCGGACAACCGGAAGAGACCCAGTACTTC.

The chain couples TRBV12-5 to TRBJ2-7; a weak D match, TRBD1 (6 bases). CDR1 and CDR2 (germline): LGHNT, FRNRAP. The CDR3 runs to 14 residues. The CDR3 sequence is CASRRTAGGYEQYF. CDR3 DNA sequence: TGTGCCAGCCGAAGGACAGCCGGCGGGTACGAGCAGTACTTC.

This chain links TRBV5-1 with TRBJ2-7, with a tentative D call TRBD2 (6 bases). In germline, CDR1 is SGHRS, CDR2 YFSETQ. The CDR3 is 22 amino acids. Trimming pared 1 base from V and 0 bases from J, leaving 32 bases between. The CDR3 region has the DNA TGCGCCAGCAGCTTGAGAACTGTGCCGGATGGCGGGGCCTATAGGAGCTCCTACGAGCAGTACTTC. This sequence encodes CASSLRTVPDGGAYRSSYEQYF.

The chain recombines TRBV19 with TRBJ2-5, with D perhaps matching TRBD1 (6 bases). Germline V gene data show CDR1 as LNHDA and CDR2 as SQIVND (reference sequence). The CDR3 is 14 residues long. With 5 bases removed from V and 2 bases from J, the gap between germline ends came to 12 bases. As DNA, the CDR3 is TGTGCCAGTAGTTCTGGACAGCCACAAGAGACCCAGTACTTC. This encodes CASSSGQPQETQYF.

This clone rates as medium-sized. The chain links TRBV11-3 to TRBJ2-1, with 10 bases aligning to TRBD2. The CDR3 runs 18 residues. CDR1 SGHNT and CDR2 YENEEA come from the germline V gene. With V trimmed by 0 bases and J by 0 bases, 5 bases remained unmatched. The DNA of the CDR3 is TGTGCCAGCAGCTTAGAAGGGACTAGCGCCTTCTCCTACAATGAGCAGTTCTTC. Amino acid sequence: CASSLEGTSAFSYNEQFF.

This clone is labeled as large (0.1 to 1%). The CDR3 reads CASSYSMPGTGGIHEQFF. The CDR3 DNA reads TGTGCCAGCAGTTACTCGATGCCCGGGACAGGGGGCATCCATGAGCAGTTCTTC. This chain joins TRBV6-8 and TRBJ2-1; 12 nucleotides align to TRBD1. The CDR3 is 18 amino acids. J gave up 8 bases and V 0 bases, and 11 bases lay outside the gene matches. Germline V gene data show CDR1 as MNHGY and CDR2 as SAAAGT.

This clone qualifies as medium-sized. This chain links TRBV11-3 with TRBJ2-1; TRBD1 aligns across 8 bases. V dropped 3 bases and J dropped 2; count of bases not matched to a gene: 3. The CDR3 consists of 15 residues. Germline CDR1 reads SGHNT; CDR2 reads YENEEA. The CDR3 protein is CASSFDRGPYNEQFF. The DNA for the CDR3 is TGTGCCAGCAGCTTTGACAGGGGCCCCTACAATGAGCAGTTCTTC.

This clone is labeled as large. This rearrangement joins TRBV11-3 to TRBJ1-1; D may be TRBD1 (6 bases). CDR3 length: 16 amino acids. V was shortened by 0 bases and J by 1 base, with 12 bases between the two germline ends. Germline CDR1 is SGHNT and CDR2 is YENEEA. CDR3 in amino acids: CASSLDEGVGNTEAFF. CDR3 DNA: TGTGCCAGCAGCTTAGACGAGGGGGTGGGGAACACTGAAGCTTTCTTT. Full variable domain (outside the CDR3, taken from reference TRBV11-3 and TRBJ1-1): EAGVVQSPRYKIIEKKQPVAFWCNPISGHNTLYWYLQNLGQGPELLIRYENEEAVDDSQLPKDRFSAERLKGVDSTLKIQPAELGDSAVYLCASSLDEGVGNTEAFFGQGTRLTVV.

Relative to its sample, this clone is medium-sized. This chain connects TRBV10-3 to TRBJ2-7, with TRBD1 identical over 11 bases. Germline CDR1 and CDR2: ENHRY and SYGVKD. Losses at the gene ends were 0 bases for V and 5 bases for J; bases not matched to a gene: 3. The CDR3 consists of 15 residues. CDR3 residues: CAISESMDRGHEQYF. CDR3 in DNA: TGTGCCATCAGTGAGTCGATGGACAGGGGGCACGAGCAGTACTTC.